This T cell receptor (beta chain) is from a study of T cells in tumors after PD-1 blockade. As for the study in general: Patients received pembrolizumab 200 mg every 3 weeks or cemiplimab 350 mg every 2 weeks.

The CDR3 runs 14 residues. Per the germline V gene, CDR1 is LNHDA and CDR2 is SQIVND (reference sequence). Trimming left V 5 bases short and J 2 bases short, with 12 bases between. Data came from immunoSEQ multiplex PCR; TCRdb stores just in-frame clones and leaves some out. The table has roughly 59,000 clones, around 77% seen once. The material sequenced was PBMCs, taken before anti-PD-1 treatment. J is TRBJ2-5 and V is TRBV19; TRBD1 is a possible D gene (6 bases). The TCR was taken from a human donor with basal cell carcinoma. For the CDR3, the DNA is TGTGCCAGTAGTCTTGGACAGAGACAAGAGACCCAGTACTTC. Its translation is CASSLGQRQETQYF.